The T cell receptor (beta chain) described here comes from a study of blood T cell repertoires in COVID-19. The authors' processing: Reference gene primer amplification gave estimated nucleated cell counts. Assay: immunoSEQ multiplex PCR; the TCRdb copy retains only in-frame clones and omits some. That table is the source of V, J and clone size, and D and trimming were worked out from the DNA. Seen here are about 500,000 clones, 85% to 90% observed once, and the top ten hold around 0.95%. The V gene's germline CDR1 is SGHTA and CDR2 FQGTGA. Trimming shortened V by 3 bases and J by 5 bases, and 13 bases separated the two germline ends. CDR3 length: 15 amino acids. It was during active infection that Seattle patients were enrolled and then longitudinally followed.

The chain joins TRBV7-3 to TRBJ2-2; the D gene is possibly TRBD2 (6 bases). The specimen sequenced was peripheral blood. The TCR originated in a man aged 18-30 years with COVID-19, enrolled during active disease. The CDR3 DNA reads as TGTGCCAGCAGCTTTCGTAGCGGTCCGACCGGGGAGCTGTTTTTT. Its protein is CASSFRSGPTGELFF.